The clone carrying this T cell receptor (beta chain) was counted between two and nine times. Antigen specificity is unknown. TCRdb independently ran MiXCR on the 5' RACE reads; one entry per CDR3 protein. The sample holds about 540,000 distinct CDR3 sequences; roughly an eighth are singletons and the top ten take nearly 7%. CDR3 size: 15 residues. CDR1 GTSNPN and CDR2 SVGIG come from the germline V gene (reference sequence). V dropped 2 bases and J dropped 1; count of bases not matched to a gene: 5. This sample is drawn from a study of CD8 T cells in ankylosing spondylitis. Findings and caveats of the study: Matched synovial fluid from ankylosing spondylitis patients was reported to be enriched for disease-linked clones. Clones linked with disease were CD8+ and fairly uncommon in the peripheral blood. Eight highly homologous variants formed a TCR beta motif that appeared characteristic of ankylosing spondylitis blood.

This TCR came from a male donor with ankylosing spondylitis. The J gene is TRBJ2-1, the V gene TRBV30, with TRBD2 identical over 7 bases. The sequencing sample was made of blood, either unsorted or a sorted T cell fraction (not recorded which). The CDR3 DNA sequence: TGTGCCTGGAGTTCCGGCGGGAGATCCTACAATGAGCAGTTCTTC. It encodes CAWSSGGRSYNEQFF.